This T cell receptor beta chain was observed in a study of blood T cell repertoires in COVID-19. Germline values: CDR1 ENHRY, CDR2 SYGVKD. There are 14 residues in the CDR3. The junction had 2 bases not matched to a gene; V was cut back by 7 bases and J by 2 bases. Method: immunoSEQ multiplex PCR; TCRdb's copy keeps in-frame clones and lacks some. The sample consists of 95,000 to 110,000 clones, about 85% of them appearing once. The sequenced sample was peripheral blood. The TCR originated in a man between 45 and 60 years old in a cohort sampled during active COVID-19. V is TRBV10-3 and J is TRBJ2-6; TRBD1 matches 7 bases. The CDR3 protein is CAITDRAGANVLTF. The CDR3 coding sequence is TGTGCCATCACCGACAGGGCTGGGGCCAACGTCCTGACTTTC.